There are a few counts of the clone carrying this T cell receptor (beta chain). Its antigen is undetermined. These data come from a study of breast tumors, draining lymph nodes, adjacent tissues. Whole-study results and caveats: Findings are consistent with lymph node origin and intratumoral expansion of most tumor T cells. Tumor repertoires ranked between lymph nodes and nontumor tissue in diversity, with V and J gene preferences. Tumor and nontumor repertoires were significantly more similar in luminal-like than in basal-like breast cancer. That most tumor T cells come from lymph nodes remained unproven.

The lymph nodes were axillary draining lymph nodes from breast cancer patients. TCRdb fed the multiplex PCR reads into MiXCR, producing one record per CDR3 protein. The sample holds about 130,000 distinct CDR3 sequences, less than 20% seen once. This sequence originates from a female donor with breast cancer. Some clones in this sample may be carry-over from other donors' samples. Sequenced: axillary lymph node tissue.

The CDR3 protein is CASSPGEGTDTQYF. The DNA for the CDR3 is TGTGCCAGTAGTCCCGGGGAGGGGACAGATACGCAGTATTTT. The genes are TRBV19 and TRBJ2-3; 7 bases match TRBD2. The germline CDR1 and CDR2 sequences are LNHDA and SQIVND (reference sequence). J was trimmed by 3 bases and V by 5 bases; bases with no gene match: 5. CDR3 length: 14 amino acids.